These 12 T cell receptor beta chains originate from one sample sequenced in a study of blood T cell repertoires in COVID-19. TCRdb's table, derived via immunoSEQ multiplex PCR, lists solely in-frame clones and lacks some. The sample shows about 92,000 clones, roughly 84% of them seen only once. Material for sequencing was peripheral blood. These receptors originate from a human donor in a cohort sampled during active COVID-19.

The chain uses TRBV5-6 and TRBJ1-1; D unclear. V was shortened by 0 bases and J by 0 bases, with 3 bases between the two germline ends. The germline V gene has CDR1 SGHDT and CDR2 YYEEEE. CDR3 size: 13 residues. CDR3 amino acids: CASSLGVNTEAFF. In DNA, the CDR3 is TGTGCCAGCAGCTTGGGAGTGAACACTGAAGCTTTCTTT.

This clone showed up just once. CDR3 coding DNA: TGTGCCAGCAGCCTTCGACAGGTCTACGAGCAGTACTTC. Its protein is CASSLRQVYEQYF. The chain recombines TRBV3-1 (or the pseudogene TRBV3-2) with TRBJ2-7; D is possibly TRBD1 (6 bases). CDR1 is LGHDT and CDR2 is YNNKEL in the germline V gene (reference sequence). The CDR3 length is 13 residues. V lost 4 bases and J lost 3, with 10 bases in between.

The gene calls are TRBV5-1 and TRBJ2-3; 7 nucleotides line up with TRBD2. Germline V gene data show CDR1 as SGHRS and CDR2 as YFSETQ. The CDR3 contains 16 residues. J gave up 2 bases and V 4 bases, and 10 bases lay outside the gene matches. DNA for the CDR3: TGCGCCAGCAGCGTTGCCGGCGGGGGTTTCACAGATACGCAGTATTTT. Translated, it gives CASSVAGGGFTDTQYF. The full variable domain, with the rest looked up from reference TRBV5-1 and TRBJ2-3, is KAGVTQTPRYLIKTRGQQVTLSCSPISGHRSVSWYQQTPGQGLQFLFEYFSETQRNKGNFPGRFSGRQFSNSRSEMNVSTLELGDSALYLCASSVAGGGFTDTQYFGPGTRLTVL.

V is TRBV7-8 and J is TRBJ2-1; 10 nucleotides align to TRBD2. CDR1 is SGHVS, CDR2 FQNEAQ, per germline. V lost 0 bases and J lost 10; bases outside the gene matches: 6. The CDR3 spans 15 residues. Here the CDR3 reads CASSLAPTSGEEQFF. The CDR3 nucleotides are TGTGCCAGCAGCTTAGCCCCCACTAGCGGGGAAGAGCAGTTCTTC.

The chain uses TRBV11-2 and TRBJ2-6; D is uncertain. CDR3 length: 18 residues. The germline V gene has CDR1 SGHAT and CDR2 FQNNGV. Trimming shortened V by 5 bases and J by 0 bases, and 17 bases separated the two germline ends. The CDR3 DNA reads TGTGCCAGCAGCCCAGCTGGTGGGCAATCCTCTGGGGCCAACGTCCTGACTTTC. Translation: CASSPAGGQSSGANVLTF.

The V gene is TRBV19, the J gene TRBJ2-7; D may be TRBD1 (6 bases). This CDR3 has 16 amino acids. V gave up 5 bases and J gave up 0 bases, with 17 bases separating them. The germline CDR1 and CDR2 sequences are LNHDA and SQIVND (reference sequence). CDR3 sequence: CASSDSRRTASYEQYF. Written as DNA, the CDR3 is TGTGCCAGTAGTGACTCTCGGCGGACAGCCTCCTACGAGCAGTACTTC.

The chain links TRBV6-2 or TRBV6-3 to TRBJ1-1, with 7 bases lining up with TRBD1. Germline V gives CDR1 MNHEY, CDR2 SVGEGT. Losses at the gene ends were 0 bases for V and 1 base for J; bases not matched to a gene: 2. There are 15 residues in the CDR3. The CDR3 loop is CASSYSTGRNTEAFF. For the CDR3, the DNA is TGTGCCAGCAGTTACTCGACAGGGCGGAACACTGAAGCTTTCTTT.

This clone appeared a few times. The chain couples TRBV10-3 to TRBJ2-2; TRBD2 matches at 9 bases. This CDR3 is 18 amino acids long. Looked up from germline, CDR1 is ENHRY and CDR2 is SYGVKD. V was clipped by 2 bases and J by 2 bases; unmatched bases: 9. CDR3 in amino acids: CAISERPIAGANTGELFF. The CDR3 DNA follows: TGTGCCATCAGTGAGCGGCCCATAGCGGGAGCAAACACCGGGGAGCTGTTTTTT.

V and J are TRBV6-2 or TRBV6-3 and TRBJ2-7; no clear D. The CDR3 runs to 12 residues. CDR1 MNHEY and CDR2 SVGEGT come from the germline V gene. The germline V and J ends were trimmed by 2 bases and 4 bases, with 6 bases remaining between them. DNA for the CDR3: TGTGCCAGCAGTTACGTTATATACGAGCAGTACTTC. It specifies CASSYVIYEQYF.

This sequence joins TRBV5-5 and TRBJ1-4; maybe TRBD1 (5 bases). The CDR3 extends over 14 amino acids. CDR1 SGHKS and CDR2 YYEKEE come from the germline V gene (reference sequence). Trimming removed 4 bases from V and 8 bases from J, with 15 bases in between. The CDR3 loop is CASSIGRVREKLFF. CDR3 coding DNA: TGTGCCAGCAGCATCGGCAGGGTGAGGGAAAAACTGTTTTTT.

The J gene is TRBJ1-1, the V gene TRBV4-2; D remains ambiguous. Trimming removed 5 bases at V and 0 bases at J, with 4 bases between. Germline lookup yields CDR1 LGHNA and CDR2 YNFKEQ. The CDR3 length is 12 residues. The CDR3 coding sequence is TGTGCCAGCAGCTTCGTGAACACTGAAGCTTTCTTT. This encodes CASSFVNTEAFF.

This chain connects TRBV7-9 to TRBJ1-6; unclear D gene. The V gene's germline CDR1 is SEHNR and CDR2 FQNEAQ (reference sequence). This CDR3 has 14 residues. V was pared by 6 bases and J by 7 bases, with 13 bases between. The CDR3: CASSFGRENSPLHF. The CDR3 DNA reads TGTGCCAGCAGTTTTGGACGGGAAAATTCACCCCTCCACTTT.